The rows below give T cell receptor beta chains drawn from one sample of a study of tumor-infiltrating lymphocytes in primary liver carcinoma. TCRdb reprocessed the multiplex PCR reads via MiXCR and lists one record per CDR3 protein. The sample lists tens of thousands of distinct CDR3 sequences; 55% to 85% were seen once. Sequencing used liver tumor tissue from sampling region 1. These receptors were taken from a man in his forties or fifties with primary liver carcinoma and hepatitis B virus infection. Each CDR3 is given with its conserved first and last residue. D genes are given only for firm matches. Size tells how often a clone was seen (once, few, many) or the class of an expanded clone, and some rows leave it out.

clone_size j_call v_call d_call cdr3_aa cdr3_nt
- TRBJ2-1 TRBV11-2 - CASSVNGSLYNEQFF TGTGCCAGCAGCGTCAACGGAAGCCTCTACAATGAGCAGTTCTTC
- TRBJ2-7 TRBV6-1 - CASNEWVFYEEYF TGTGCCAGCAATGAATGGGTTTTCTACGAGGAGTACTTT
- TRBJ2-1 TRBV14 - CASSLIPGTCNEQFF TGTGCCAGCAGCCTTATTCCCGGCACCTGCAATGAGCAGTTCTTC
once TRBJ2-3 TRBV10-2 - CASERSTNTQYF TGCGCCAGCGAGAGGAGCACAAATACGCAGTATTTT
- TRBJ2-7 TRBV11-2 - CASSLTDSGHEQYF TGTGCTAGCAGCTTAACTGACTCTGGCCACGAGCAGTACTTC
- TRBJ2-1 TRBV11-1 TRBD2 CARSLGLAGEDDNEQFF TGTGCCAGGAGCCTAGGACTAGCGGGAGAAGATGACAATGAGCAGTTCTTC
- TRBJ2-1 TRBV3-1 TRBD2 CGSSHVPGLAFGYEQFF TGTGGCAGCAGCCATGTCCCGGGACTAGCGTTCGGGTATGAGCAGTTCTTC
- TRBJ1-3 TRBV29-1 - CSVGESGNTLF TGCAGCGTTGGAGAATCTGGAAACACCTTATTT
- TRBJ2-1 TRBV11-2 TRBD2 CAISFVVAGGSNEQFF TGTGCTATCAGCTTTGTGGTAGCGGGAGGTTCAAATGAGCAGTTCTTC
- TRBJ2-1 TRBV7-8 TRBD2 CASSLALAGIHEQFF TGTGCCAGTAGCTTAGCGCTAGCGGGAATACATGAGCAGTTCTTC
- TRBJ2-7 TRBV7-9 - CVGTLGEQYKQYF TGTGTCGGAACTTTGGGGGAGCAGTACAAGCAGTACTTC
- TRBJ2-1 TRBV5-1 TRBD2 CASSLIVGGPANEQFF TGCGCCAGCAGTCTGATAGTGGGAGGGCCGGCCAATGAGCAGTTCTTC
- TRBJ2-1 TRBV6-5 TRBD2 CAAGPGLAGVKEHFF TGTGCCGCCGGGCCGGGCCTAGCGGGAGTGAAAGAGCACTTCTTC
- TRBJ2-5 TRBV2 TRBD2 CSSVDGTSRQETQYF TGTTCCAGCGTCGACGGGACTAGCAGACAAGAGACCCAGTACTTC
many TRBJ2-2 TRBV6-5 - CASSSRPPGLNTGELFF TGTGCCAGCAGTTCCCGTCCCCCAGGGTTAAACACCGGGGAGCTGTTTTTT
- TRBJ2-3 TRBV11-2 - CAGGTREPADTHYF TGTGCAGGAGGGACACGGGAGCCCGCAGATACGCATTATTTT
- TRBJ2-1 TRBV29-1 - CSVEPLTRVTYNEQFF TGCAGTGTTGAACCCCTGACTAGAGTGACCTACAATGAGCAGTTCTTC
- TRBJ2-1 TRBV2 - CASSDYGRGAGIEQFF TGTGCCAGCAGTGACTACGGCAGGGGGGCTGGCATTGAGCAGTTCTTC
- TRBJ2-5 TRBV12-3/TRBV12-4 - CANSLGHRVETQYF TGTGCCAACAGTTTAGGTCACCGGGTAGAGACCCAGTACTTC
- TRBJ1-2 TRBV6-6 - CANNYSSELTF TGTGCCAACAATTACTCGAGTGAGCTCACCTTC
- TRBJ2-5 TRBV10-2 - CASGSVEETQYF TGCGCCAGCGGAAGCGTCGAAGAGACCCAGTACTTC
few TRBJ2-6 TRBV28 - CASTQQGFSGTNVLTF TGTGCCAGCACCCAACAGGGTTTCTCTGGGACCAACGTCCTGACTTTC
few TRBJ2-3 TRBV6-1 - CASSVTGSGIDTQYF TGTGCCAGCAGTGTCACAGGGTCCGGTATAGATACGCAGTATTTT
- TRBJ2-2 TRBV7-8 - CDNSEQVPTMNTGELFF TGTGACAACAGCGAACAAGTACCCACAATGAACACCGGGGAGCTGTTTTTT
- TRBJ2-1 TRBV4-1 - CASSQELQGLGEWFF TGCGCCAGCAGCCAAGAACTACAGGGCTTAGGGGAGTGGTTCTTC
- TRBJ2-7 TRBV4-2 - CASSHFLAYEQYF TGTGCCAGCAGCCATTTTCTGGCCTACGAGCAGTATTTC
- TRBJ2-1 TRBV7-2 - CASSGVDGIYNEQFF TGTGCCAGCAGCGGGGTGGACGGGATATACAATGAGCAGTTCTTC
many TRBJ2-1 TRBV7-8 TRBD2 CASSLPGLVGTNEQFF TGTGCCAGCAGCTTACCCGGACTAGTAGGAACCAATGAGCAGTTCTTC
- TRBJ2-3 TRBV13 - CASSSIKGSDTQYF TGTGCCAGCAGCTCCATTAAGGGCTCAGATACGCAGTATTTT
- TRBJ2-4 TRBV20-1 - CSARSGLAKNIQYF TGTAGTGCTAGAAGTGGACTAGCCAAAAACATTCAGTACTTC
- TRBJ2-3 TRBV24-1 TRBD2 CAISDIAGTVPDMQYF TGTGCCATCAGTGATATAGCGGGAACAGTCCCAGATATGCAGTATTTT
many TRBJ2-3 TRBV10-1 TRBD2 CASSEPPRLAPGTDTQYF TGCGCCAGCAGTGAGCCCCCCCGACTAGCGCCAGGCACAGATACGCAGTATTTT
many TRBJ2-6 TRBV10-3 TRBD1 CAISEGTGNSGANVLTF TGTGCCATCAGTGAGGGGACAGGCAACTCTGGGGCCAACGTCCTGACTTTC
- TRBJ2-1 TRBV24-1 - CDTSDFASDEQFF TGTGACACCAGTGATTTTGCTAGCGATGAGCAGTTCTTC
- TRBJ2-7 TRBV6-5 TRBD2 CASIRHPFSGRAYEQYF TGTGCCAGCATCCGCCATCCCTTTAGCGGGAGGGCCTACGAGCAGTACTTC